The 17 T cell receptor beta chains given below trace back to one sample, sequenced in a study of regulatory T cells in long-lasting Graves disease. Regarding time point: newly diagnosed GD, antithyroid drugs for less than 3 months. Researchers made the TCR library from RNA that was extracted from PBMCs. The authors built TCR beta libraries using iRepertoire HTBI primers and Arm-PCR of CDR3 regions. TCRdb analysed the multiplex PCR reads with MiXCR anew, one entry per CDR3 protein. The sample has about 540,000 distinct CDR3 sequences; about 13% are singletons. The sample was also linked to a second study, of T cells in Graves' hyperthyroidism and ophthalmopathy.

Sequencing was performed on peripheral blood mononuclear cells (PBMCs), taken at new diagnosis, from a patient treated with antithyroid drugs. Source of these receptors: a man aged 25-45 years with Graves disease.

In its sample, this clonotype was seen a few times. DNA of the CDR3: TGTGCCAGCAGTTTGAGGCAACTAGCGGTAAATACCGGGGAGCTGTTTTTT. Translating it yields CASSLRQLAVNTGELFF. The rearrangement links TRBV12-3 or TRBV12-4 to TRBJ2-2; 8 bases fit TRBD2. V gave up 3 bases and J gave up 5 bases; unmatched junction bases: 11. CDR3 length: 17 residues.

The V and J genes are TRBV20-1 and TRBJ2-3; the D gene is possibly TRBD2 (5 bases). The CDR3 totals 12 residues. Trimming shortened V by 3 bases and J by 3 bases, and 7 bases separated the two germline ends. The V gene's germline CDR1 is DFQATT and CDR2 SNEGSKA (reference sequence). The DNA of the CDR3 is TGCAGTGCTAGGGGGAGTACAGATACGCAGTATTTT. It codes for CSARGSTDTQYF.

As regards this clonotype: A read error is possible here, since a much larger clone lies one base away. The conserved closing phenylalanine or tryptophan is absent in this CDR3, likely reflecting a read error. The chain recombines TRBV6-5 with TRBJ2-1; tentatively, D is TRBD2 (5 bases). V lost 3 bases and J lost 8, with 14 bases in between. Germline CDR1 reads MNHEY; CDR2 reads SVGAGI. CDR3 length equals 14 residues. The CDR3 protein is CASSYETGFDEQFL. The CDR3 DNA sequence: TGTGCCAGCAGTTATGAGACGGGATTCGATGAGCAGTTCCTC.

The table lists this clonotype with a few counts. The chain employs TRBV6-1 and TRBJ2-7, with D maybe TRBD2 (6 bases). This CDR3 region has 11 residues. V lost 6 bases and J 6 bases, leaving 9 bases between the germline ends. The V gene's germline CDR1 is MNHNS and CDR2 SASEGT. The CDR3 loop reads CASRTSREQYF. DNA for the CDR3: TGTGCCAGCAGGACTAGTCGCGAGCAGTACTTC.

Concerning this clonotype itself: A much larger clone is a single base away; this may be a read error. This chain connects TRBV3-1 to TRBJ2-7; weak D call: TRBD2 (6 bases). CDR3 length equals 13 residues. Per germline, CDR1 LGHDT and CDR2 YNNKEL (reference sequence). In DNA form, the CDR3 reads TGTGCCGGCAGCCAAACCGGGGGCTACGAGCAGTACTTC. Encoded protein: CAGSQTGGYEQYF.

This clonotype was detected many times. The V call is TRBV28, the J call TRBJ2-1, with D unclear. The ends were cut back, 1 base at V and 9 bases at J, with 19 bases in the middle. This CDR3 region has 16 residues. The V gene's germline CDR1 is MDHEN and CDR2 SYDVKM. The CDR3 sequence is CASSLLGASSFGEQFF. For the CDR3, the DNA is TGTGCCAGCAGTTTATTGGGCGCCTCGAGTTTCGGTGAGCAGTTCTTC. Looking up the rest from reference TRBV28 and TRBJ2-1 gives the full variable domain: DVKVTQSSRYLVKRTGEKVFLECVQDMDHENMFWYRQDPGLGLRLIYFSYDVKMKEKGDIPEGYSVSREKKERFSLILESASTNQTSMYLCASSLLGASSFGEQFFGPGTRLTVL.

This clonotype was detected many times. The rearrangement links TRBV15 to TRBJ2-7, with D unresolved. V was shortened by 1 base and J by 3 bases, with 7 bases between the two germline ends. CDR1 is LNHNV and CDR2 is YYDKDF in the germline V gene (reference sequence). CDR3 length: 13 residues. The CDR3 reads CATSRARNYEQYF. Written as DNA, the CDR3 is TGTGCCACCAGCAGAGCCCGGAACTACGAGCAGTACTTC.

Comments on this clonotype: A single base separates this from a much larger clone, so it may be a read error. The chain recombines TRBV7-2 with TRBJ2-1; 7 nucleotides line up with TRBD2. Germline V CDR1 and CDR2: SGHTA, FQGNSA. Trimming took 7 bases from V and 9 from J; bases not matched to a gene: 6. The CDR3 covers 12 residues. In nucleotides, the CDR3 is TGTGCCAGCATTTCCCGACTAGCTGAGCAGTTCTTC. Its protein is CASISRLAEQFF.

The genes are TRBV4-1 and TRBJ2-7, with D maybe TRBD1 (5 bases). CDR1 and CDR2 (germline): MGHRA, YSYEKL. V gave up 3 bases and J gave up 4 bases, with 16 bases separating them. The CDR3 has 15 amino acids. In DNA, the CDR3 is TGCGCCAGCAGCCATTCCCCGGAACAGGAATACGAGCAGTACTTC. Residues: CASSHSPEQEYEQYF.

Many counts were recorded for this clonotype. This chain links TRBV20-1 with TRBJ2-3; D is uncertain. Germline CDR1 is DFQATT and CDR2 is SNEGSKA (reference sequence). The V end lost 5 bases, the J end lost 6 bases, and 15 bases lay between the germline ends. The CDR3 runs 13 residues. The CDR3, as DNA: TGCAGTGCTGTATTTACAGAAATGGATACGCAGTATTTT. This encodes CSAVFTEMDTQYF.

There are many counts of this clonotype. The chain couples TRBV11-3 to TRBJ2-1; D is unclear. The CDR3 is made up of 12 amino acids. Per the germline V gene, CDR1 is SGHNT and CDR2 is YENEEA. V was cut by 2 bases and J by 9 bases, with 8 bases left in between. CDR3 region: CASSLNVGEQFF. Here the CDR3 DNA reads TGTGCCAGCAGCTTAAACGTTGGTGAGCAGTTCTTC.

In its sample, this clonotype was seen many times. The germline gene is not matched at one end of the junction; a read error may be the cause. This chain connects TRBV7-2 to TRBJ2-3, with 9 bases matching TRBD2. The germline gives CDR1 SGHTA, CDR2 FQGNSA. The length of the CDR3 is 16 residues. The CDR3 coding sequence is TGTGCCAGCAGATTAGGGGCTAGCGGGACGGGAGATACGCAGTATTTT. The encoded protein is CASRLGASGTGDTQYF.

Ten or more counts support this clonotype. The J gene is TRBJ1-2, the V gene TRBV2; D unresolved. The CDR3 has 15 amino acids. Germline CDR1 SNHLY, CDR2 FYNNEI. Between the trimmed V and J ends, which lost 6 bases and 5 bases, there was a span of 19 bases. The CDR3 DNA reads TGTGCCAGCAGCGTTTCACTCAGTCTTTCTTATGGCTACACCTTC. Translated, it gives CASSVSLSLSYGYTF.

This clonotype was detected many times. This rearrangement joins TRBV5-1 to TRBJ2-1; TRBD2 matches 8 bases. This CDR3 is built from 17 residues. The V segment lost 4 bases and the J segment 9 bases; nucleotides outside the gene matches: 18. Per germline, CDR1 SGHRS and CDR2 YFSETQ. In DNA, the CDR3 is TGCGCCAGCAGCGATATTGTTCCGGGACTAGGTGGTAGTGAGCAGTTCTTC. This encodes CASSDIVPGLGGSEQFF.

This clonotype was observed a handful of times. This chain links TRBV5-1 with TRBJ2-5, with 8 bases matching TRBD1. The CDR3 length is 15 residues. Germline CDR1 and CDR2: SGHRS and YFSETQ. With V trimmed by 7 bases and J by 4 bases, 12 bases remained unmatched. CDR3 sequence reads: CASGLIPGGRETQYF. The CDR3 bases are TGCGCCAGCGGACTTATACCAGGGGGCAGAGAGACCCAGTACTTC.

This clonotype has a count of ten or more. The chain is built from TRBV2 and TRBJ2-3; 11 nucleotides match TRBD2. Trimming removed 6 bases from V and 3 bases from J; junction bases left unmatched: 8. This CDR3 has 16 residues. The germline V gene has CDR1 SNHLY and CDR2 FYNNEI. This CDR3 reads CASRFGLAGGTDTQYF. The DNA of the CDR3 is TGTGCCAGCAGATTTGGTCTAGCGGGAGGAACAGATACGCAGTATTTT.

This chain links TRBV30 with TRBJ1-2; 8 nucleotides agree with TRBD1. Per the germline V gene, CDR1 is GTSNPN and CDR2 is SVGIG (reference sequence). The J segment lost 3 bases and the V segment lost 4 bases, leaving 10 bases of the junction unmatched. The CDR3 extends over 15 amino acids. The DNA for the CDR3 is TGTGCCTGGAAGACAGGGGTGGAACGTTACTATGGCTACACCTTC. It encodes CAWKTGVERYYGYTF.